One and the same sample provided the 26 T cell receptor beta chains below, sequenced in a study of blood T cells in healthy people across ages. Combining a sample-barcoded 5' primer with a J-beta primer mix, a second PCR ran for roughly 7 to 11 cycles. TCRdb fed the 5' RACE reads into MiXCR, producing one record per CDR3 protein. The table lists about 1.7 million distinct CDR3 sequences, approximately 28% of them singletons. The specimen sequenced was blood. These TCRs come from a woman aged 25-40 years in good health.

This clonotype was seen ten or more times. The chain is built from TRBV12-3 or TRBV12-4 and TRBJ2-7; 9 positions match TRBD1. V was clipped by 0 bases and J by 4 bases; unmatched bases: 7. CDR3 size: 16 residues. This CDR3 is CASSLARGQGFYEQYF. DNA for the CDR3: TGTGCCAGCAGTTTAGCGCGGGGACAGGGATTTTACGAGCAGTACTTC.

This chain links TRBV20-1 with TRBJ1-1; D remains ambiguous. CDR3 length: 13 residues. V was pared by 6 bases and J by 1 base, with 12 bases between. Germline V gene sequence: CDR1 DFQATT, CDR2 SNEGSKA (reference sequence). CDR3 DNA: TGCAGTGCCCCGGTAGGCGGGAACACTGAAGCTTTCTTT. Amino acid sequence: CSAPVGGNTEAFF.

This clonotype was seen only a few times. The junction does not match germline at one end; this may be a read error. The chain joins TRBV20-1 to TRBJ2-7; TRBD2 aligns across 10 bases. This CDR3 is built from 15 residues. Per the germline V gene, CDR1 is DFQATT and CDR2 is SNEGSKA (reference sequence). The CDR3 sequence: CSARDLAGGSYGQYF. In DNA, the CDR3 is TGCAGTGCTAGAGATTTAGCGGGAGGCTCCTACGGGCAGTACTTC.

This clonotype was recorded a few times. The J gene is TRBJ2-7, the V gene TRBV20-1; no clear D gene. Germline-derived CDR1 and CDR2 are DFQATT and SNEGSKA (reference sequence). The CDR3 length is 14 residues. Trimming shortened V by 3 bases and J by 0 bases, and 12 bases separated the two germline ends. CDR3 bases: TGCAGTGCTAGGGTAGGGAACTTCTCCTACGAGCAGTACTTC. It yields the protein CSARVGNFSYEQYF.

This clonotype has only a few counts. The chain links TRBV7-3 to TRBJ2-3; 9 bases fit TRBD2. The CDR3 has 22 amino acids. Germline loops: CDR1 SGHTA, CDR2 FQGTGA. Unmatched junction bases numbered 20, after V lost 1 base and J lost 0 bases. The CDR3 sequence is CASSLISPVLAGQTPSTDTQYF. The CDR3, as DNA: TGTGCCAGCAGCTTAATTTCCCCGGTCCTAGCGGGGCAAACACCTAGCACAGATACGCAGTATTTT.

Comment on this clonotype: Relative to the germline gene, one junction end is altered; a read error may explain this. The rearrangement links TRBV7-9 to TRBJ2-3; D is uncertain. Germline CDR1 SEHNR, CDR2 FQNEAQ (reference sequence). This CDR3 is built from 14 residues. This CDR3 reads CASSTLDGTDAQYF. The DNA for the CDR3 is TGTGCCAGCAGCACCCTAGACGGCACAGATGCGCAGTATTTT.

This chain uses TRBV12-5 with TRBJ2-2, with TRBD1 matching 8 bases. Germline-derived CDR1 and CDR2 are LGHNT and FRNRAP. This CDR3 comprises 18 residues. V was pared by 1 base and J by 5 bases, with 12 bases of the junction left unmatched. DNA of the CDR3: TGTGCTAGTGGTTTGGACCGGGACAGGAGTATTATGACCGGGGAGCTGTTTTTT. Protein sequence: CASGLDRDRSIMTGELFF.

CDR3 region: CASSYRRLYEQYF. The CDR3 nucleotides are TGTGCCAGCAGCTACAGGAGACTCTACGAGCAGTACTTC. The chain combines TRBV2 with TRBJ2-7, with a possible D match to TRBD1 (5 bases). The CDR3 sequence is 13 residues long. Germline V CDR1 and CDR2: SNHLY, FYNNEI. Trimming removed 6 bases from V and 3 bases from J, with 12 bases in between. Filled out from reference TRBV2 and TRBJ2-7, the complete variable domain reads EPEVTQTPSHQVTQMGQEVILRCVPISNHLYFYWYRQILGQKVEFLVSFYNNEISEKSEIFDDQFSVERPDGSNFTLKIRSTKLEDSAMYFCASSYRRLYEQYFGPGTRLTVT.

The rearrangement joins TRBV12-3 or TRBV12-4 to TRBJ2-7; D remains unclear. V gave up 3 bases and J gave up 6 bases, with 9 bases separating them. CDR3 length equals 12 residues. CDR3 loop: CASSLVACEQYF. In DNA form, the CDR3 reads TGTGCCAGCAGTTTGGTGGCTTGCGAGCAGTACTTC.

There are a few counts of this clonotype. This chain joins TRBV5-1 and TRBJ2-1; no firm D call. Trimming cost V 4 bases and J 2 bases, with 10 bases left between them. Germline-derived CDR1 and CDR2 are SGHRS and YFSETQ. This CDR3 has 14 residues. The CDR3 sequence is CASSGLVAYNEQFF. The CDR3 region has the DNA TGCGCCAGCAGCGGGCTAGTCGCCTACAATGAGCAGTTCTTC.

The rearrangement uses TRBV7-9 and TRBJ2-1, with TRBD2 matching over 10 bases. The CDR3 is 16 residues long. J gave up 2 bases and V 4 bases, and 5 bases lay outside the gene matches. Germline V gene sequence: CDR1 SEHNR, CDR2 FQNEAQ (reference sequence). The CDR3 DNA follows: TGTGCCAGCAGCTCCCCTAGCGGGAGAACCTACAATGAGCAGTTCTTC. Amino acid sequence: CASSSPSGRTYNEQFF.

This chain links TRBV9 with TRBJ1-2; no reliable D call. Germline V lookup: CDR1 SGDLS, CDR2 YYNGEE. The CDR3 is 15 residues long. V dropped 0 bases and J dropped 0 bases, with 9 bases sitting between them. The CDR3 loop reads CASSVGRSANYGYTF. CDR3 bases: TGTGCCAGCAGCGTAGGAAGGAGTGCTAACTATGGCTACACCTTC.

This clonotype showed up many times. This chain connects TRBV10-2 to TRBJ1-4; TRBD1 might be the D (6 bases). In germline, CDR1 is WSHSY, CDR2 SAAADI. This CDR3 is built from 14 residues. V lost 4 bases and J 7 bases, leaving 13 bases between the germline ends. The CDR3 sequence is CASSVGGRGEKLFF. The CDR3 nucleotides are TGCGCCAGCAGTGTTGGGGGGCGCGGTGAAAAACTGTTTTTT.

The rearrangement joins TRBV20-1 to TRBJ2-5, with D possibly TRBD2 on 6 matching bases. The V end was cut by 3 bases, the J end by 1 base, with 15 bases between. The CDR3 loop spans 15 amino acids. Germline V gene data show CDR1 as DFQATT and CDR2 as SNEGSKA (reference sequence). The CDR3, as DNA: TGCAGTGCTAGGCGGGGCGGCGGGGCCCAAGAGACCCAGTACTTC. Its protein product is CSARRGGGAQETQYF.

The V gene is TRBV2, the J gene TRBJ1-2; possible D gene TRBD1, 6 bases. This CDR3 comprises 13 residues. The ends were cut back, 9 bases at V and 6 bases at J, with 17 bases in the middle. Germline-derived CDR1 and CDR2 are SNHLY and FYNNEI. The CDR3 DNA follows: TGTGCCAGGCGTCCGACAGGTTCGGATGGCTACACCTTC. This translates into CARRPTGSDGYTF.

The V call is TRBV6-5, the J call TRBJ1-1; D unclear. In germline, CDR1 is MNHEY, CDR2 SVGAGI. This CDR3 is 11 amino acids long. The V and J ends lost 10 bases and 6 bases respectively, with 12 bases between them. The CDR3 nucleotides read TGTGCCACCCAAAGAGGCTCTGAAGCTTTCTTT. Protein sequence: CATQRGSEAFF.

Points on this clonotype: A single base separates this from a much larger clone, so it may be a read error. The chain recombines TRBV7-8 with TRBJ2-1; 7 bases fit TRBD1. CDR1 SGHVS and CDR2 FQNEAQ come from the germline V gene. The trim removed 1 base at V and 5 bases at J, leaving 5 bases unmatched. This CDR3 region has 15 residues. The CDR3 sequence is CASSLGQDRHNEQFF. The CDR3 DNA is TGTGCCAGCAGCTTAGGCCAGGACAGGCACAATGAGCAGTTCTTC.

This clonotype came up many times. V is TRBV7-9 and J is TRBJ2-7; D not certain. The ends were cut back, 1 base at V and 2 bases at J, with 12 bases in the middle. Germline V gene sequence: CDR1 SEHNR, CDR2 FQNEAQ (reference sequence). CDR3 length: 15 amino acids. CDR3 sequence: CASSLGDRRPYEQYF. CDR3 sequence (DNA): TGTGCCAGCAGCTTAGGAGATCGTCGCCCCTACGAGCAGTACTTC. The full variable domain, completed using reference TRBV7-9 and TRBJ2-7, is DTGVSQNPRHKITKRGQNVTFRCDPISEHNRLYWYRQTLGQGPEFLTYFQNEAQLEKSRLLSDRFSAERPKGSFSTLEIQRTEQGDSAMYLCASSLGDRRPYEQYFGPGTRLTVT.

Comments on this clonotype: The junction does not match germline at one end; this may be a read error. The chain employs TRBV12-3 or TRBV12-4 and TRBJ2-3, with a weak D call TRBD1 (5 bases). The CDR3 length is 13 residues. CDR3 nucleotide sequence: TGTGCCAGCAGCTCGCAGGGCCCAGATGCGCAGTATTTT. It codes for CASSSQGPDAQYF.

The chain carries TRBV3-1 and TRBJ2-3, with a tentative D call TRBD1 (6 bases). V lost 6 bases and J 4 bases, leaving 20 bases between the germline ends. The CDR3 has 16 residues. Germline-derived CDR1 and CDR2 are LGHDT and YNNKEL (reference sequence). The CDR3 DNA sequence: TGTGCCAGCAGTCGCACACAGGGTACGGGACCAGATACGCAGTATTTT. Translating gives CASSRTQGTGPDTQYF.

This clonotype was seen only once. The gene calls are TRBV6-1 and TRBJ1-5; D not resolved. The V gene's germline CDR1 is MNHNS and CDR2 SASEGT. V was clipped by 4 bases and J by 2 bases, with 15 bases between them. The CDR3 is 16 residues long. The CDR3 DNA is TGTGCCAGCAGTGGCTTAGGGAAGGCTGGCAATCAGCCCCAGCATTTT. It specifies CASSGLGKAGNQPQHF.

The chain uses TRBV20-1 and TRBJ1-1, with D unresolved. The CDR3 is made up of 12 amino acids. Germline V gene lookup returns CDR1 DFQATT and CDR2 SNEGSKA (reference sequence). Deletions cut 0 bases from V and 5 bases from J, with 7 bases between. In DNA form, the CDR3 reads TGCAGTGCTAGAGAGACGAGTACTGAAGCTTTCTTT. This codes for CSARETSTEAFF.

The chain joins TRBV24-1 to TRBJ2-3; D unclear. Germline lookup yields CDR1 KGHDR and CDR2 SFDVKD. The CDR3 loop spans 15 amino acids. Deletions cut 4 bases from V and 5 bases from J, with 15 bases between. The DNA of the CDR3 is TGTGCCACCAGTGACCCCGGTCTTGGAGAAGATACGCAGTATTTT. This sequence encodes CATSDPGLGEDTQYF.

A single count supports this clonotype. An end of the junction differs from the germline gene, which may be a read error. This chain joins TRBV18 and TRBJ2-3; D unresolved. The CDR3 is 14 amino acids. Germline-derived CDR1 and CDR2 are KGHSH and LQKENI. The chain's CDR3 is CARSPLDEADTQYF. The CDR3 DNA reads TGTGCCCGCTCTCCCCTTGATGAGGCAGATACGCAGTATTTT.

This clonotype has more than one count but fewer than ten. The chain is built from TRBV20-1 and TRBJ2-7; 7 bases match TRBD1. Germline V lookup: CDR1 DFQATT, CDR2 SNEGSKA (reference sequence). This CDR3 is 13 amino acids long. J was trimmed by 5 bases and V by 0 bases; bases with no gene match: 4. The CDR3 nucleotides read TGCAGTGCTAGAGAGAGGGACAGTGACGAGCAGTACTTC. Translating gives CSARERDSDEQYF.

This clonotype was recorded a few times. This chain joins TRBV7-6 and TRBJ2-7; tentative D call: TRBD1 (6 bases). Between the trimmed V and J ends, which lost 5 bases and 4 bases, there was a span of 15 bases. The germline V gene has CDR1 SGHVS and CDR2 FNYEAQ. This CDR3 spans 14 amino acids. This CDR3 is CASSASGQKYEQYF. DNA for the CDR3: TGTGCCAGCAGCGCCTCGGGACAAAAATACGAGCAGTACTTC.